This TCR beta chain originates from a study of blood T cell repertoires in COVID-19. Study-wide context: PBMCs, B-cell-depleted T cells, or T cells were the source of the cDNA or gDNA that made up the material.

The repertoire was sequenced with immunoSEQ multiplex PCR; TCRdb's copy has only in-frame clones and lacks some. The sample has more than 85,000 clones; 80% are singletons. The germline V gene encodes CDR1 MDHEN and CDR2 SYDVKM. Trimming shortened V by 2 bases and J by 0 bases, and 11 bases separated the two germline ends. There are 17 residues in the CDR3. The clonotype originates from a human donor in a cohort sampled during active or convalescent COVID-19. The chain is built from TRBV28 and TRBJ1-6, with D uncertain. The sample was peripheral blood. CDR3 sequence: CASSLTLMSSYNSPLHF. CDR3 in DNA: TGTGCCAGCAGTTTAACGTTGATGAGCTCCTATAATTCACCCCTCCACTTT.